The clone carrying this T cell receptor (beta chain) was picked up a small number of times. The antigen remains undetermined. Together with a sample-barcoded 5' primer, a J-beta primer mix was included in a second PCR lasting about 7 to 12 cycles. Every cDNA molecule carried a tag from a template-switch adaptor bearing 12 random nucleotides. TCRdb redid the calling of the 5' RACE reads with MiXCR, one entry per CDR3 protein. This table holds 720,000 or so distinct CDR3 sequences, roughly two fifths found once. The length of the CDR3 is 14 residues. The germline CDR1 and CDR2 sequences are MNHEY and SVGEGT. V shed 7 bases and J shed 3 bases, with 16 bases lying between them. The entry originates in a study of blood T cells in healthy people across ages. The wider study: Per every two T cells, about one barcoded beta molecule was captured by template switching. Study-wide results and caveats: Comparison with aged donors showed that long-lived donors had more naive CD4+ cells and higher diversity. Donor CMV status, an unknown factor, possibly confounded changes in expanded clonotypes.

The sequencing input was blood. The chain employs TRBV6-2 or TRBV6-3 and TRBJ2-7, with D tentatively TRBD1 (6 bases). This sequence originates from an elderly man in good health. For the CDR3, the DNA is TGTGCCAGCACCAAAAAGGGACATTACTACGAGCAGTACTTC. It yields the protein CASTKKGHYYEQYF.